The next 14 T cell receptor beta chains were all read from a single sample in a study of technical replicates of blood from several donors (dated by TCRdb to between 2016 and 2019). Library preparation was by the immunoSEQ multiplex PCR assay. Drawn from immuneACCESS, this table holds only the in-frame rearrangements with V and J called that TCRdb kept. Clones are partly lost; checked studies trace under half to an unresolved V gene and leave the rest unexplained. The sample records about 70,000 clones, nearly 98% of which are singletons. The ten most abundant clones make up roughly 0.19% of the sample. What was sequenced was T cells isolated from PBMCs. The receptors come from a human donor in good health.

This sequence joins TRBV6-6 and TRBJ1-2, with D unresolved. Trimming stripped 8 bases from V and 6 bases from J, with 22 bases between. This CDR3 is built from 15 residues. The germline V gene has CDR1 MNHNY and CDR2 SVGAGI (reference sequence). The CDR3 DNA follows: TGTGCCAGCGGCTTATGGGGAAACGCGGGAAATGGCTACACCTTC. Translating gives CASGLWGNAGNGYTF.

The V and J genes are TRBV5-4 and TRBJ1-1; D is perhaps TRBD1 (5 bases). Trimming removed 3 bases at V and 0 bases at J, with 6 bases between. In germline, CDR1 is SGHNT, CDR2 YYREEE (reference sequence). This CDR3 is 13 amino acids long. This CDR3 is CASSSTVNTEAFF. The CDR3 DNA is TGTGCCAGCAGCTCGACAGTGAACACTGAAGCTTTCTTT.

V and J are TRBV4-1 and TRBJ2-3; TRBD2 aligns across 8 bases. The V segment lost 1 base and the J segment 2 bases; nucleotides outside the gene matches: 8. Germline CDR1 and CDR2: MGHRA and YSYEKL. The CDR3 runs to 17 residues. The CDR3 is CASSQGETSAPTDTQYF. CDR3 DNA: TGCGCCAGCAGCCAAGGGGAGACTAGCGCCCCCACAGATACGCAGTATTTT.

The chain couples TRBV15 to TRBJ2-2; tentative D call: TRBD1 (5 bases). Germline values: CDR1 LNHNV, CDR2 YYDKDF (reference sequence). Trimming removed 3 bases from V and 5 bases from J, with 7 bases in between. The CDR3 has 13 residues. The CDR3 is CATSRAGTGELFF. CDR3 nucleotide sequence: TGTGCCACCAGCAGGGCAGGGACCGGGGAGCTGTTTTTT.

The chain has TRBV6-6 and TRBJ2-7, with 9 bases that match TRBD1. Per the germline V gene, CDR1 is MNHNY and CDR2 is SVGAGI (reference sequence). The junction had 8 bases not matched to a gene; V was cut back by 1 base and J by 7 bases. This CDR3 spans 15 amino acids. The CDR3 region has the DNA TGTGCCAGCAGTTACTTAGCCGGGACAGGGTGGGAGCAGTACTTC. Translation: CASSYLAGTGWEQYF.

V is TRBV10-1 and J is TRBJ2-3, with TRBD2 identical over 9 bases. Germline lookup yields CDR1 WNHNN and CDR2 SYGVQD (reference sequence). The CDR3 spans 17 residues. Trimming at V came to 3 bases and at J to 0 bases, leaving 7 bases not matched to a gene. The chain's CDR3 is CASSEGLAGASTDTQYF. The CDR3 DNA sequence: TGCGCCAGCAGTGAAGGTTTAGCGGGAGCAAGCACAGATACGCAGTATTTT.

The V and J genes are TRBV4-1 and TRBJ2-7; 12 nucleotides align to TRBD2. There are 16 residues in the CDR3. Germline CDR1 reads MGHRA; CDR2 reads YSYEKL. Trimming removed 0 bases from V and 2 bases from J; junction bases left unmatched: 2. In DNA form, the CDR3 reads TGCGCCAGCAGCCAAGAACTAGCGGGGGGAGCCTACGAGCAGTACTTC. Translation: CASSQELAGGAYEQYF.

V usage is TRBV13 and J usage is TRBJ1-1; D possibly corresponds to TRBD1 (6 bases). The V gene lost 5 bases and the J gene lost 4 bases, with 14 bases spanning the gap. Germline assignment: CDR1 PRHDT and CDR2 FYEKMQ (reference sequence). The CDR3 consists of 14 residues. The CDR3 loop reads CASSDGQPPTEAFF. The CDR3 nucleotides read TGTGCCAGCAGCGACGGACAGCCCCCCACTGAAGCTTTCTTT.

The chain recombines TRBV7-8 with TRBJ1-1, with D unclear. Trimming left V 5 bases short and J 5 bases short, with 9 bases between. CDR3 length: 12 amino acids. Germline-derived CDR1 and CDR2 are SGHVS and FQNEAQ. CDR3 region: CASSTHGTEAFF. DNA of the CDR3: TGTGCCAGCAGCACCCACGGGACTGAAGCTTTCTTT.

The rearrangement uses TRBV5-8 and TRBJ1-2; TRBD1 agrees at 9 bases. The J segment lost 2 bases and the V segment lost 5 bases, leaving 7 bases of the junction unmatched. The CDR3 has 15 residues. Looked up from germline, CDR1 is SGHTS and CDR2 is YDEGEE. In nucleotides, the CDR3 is TGTGCCAGCAGGAGGTTTGGGACAGGGAACTATGGCTACACCTTC. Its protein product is CASRRFGTGNYGYTF.

The CDR3 region is CASSGPGDNEQFF. DNA of the CDR3: TGTGCCAGCAGTGGACCCGGGGACAATGAGCAGTTCTTC. The chain is built from TRBV2 and TRBJ2-1, with D possibly TRBD2 on 5 matching bases. V was shortened by 4 bases and J by 5 bases, with 9 bases between the two germline ends. Germline V gene data show CDR1 as SNHLY and CDR2 as FYNNEI. CDR3 length equals 13 residues. Looking up the rest from reference TRBV2 and TRBJ2-1 gives the full variable domain: EPEVTQTPSHQVTQMGQEVILRCVPISNHLYFYWYRQILGQKVEFLVSFYNNEISEKSEIFDDQFSVERPDGSNFTLKIRSTKLEDSAMYFCASSGPGDNEQFFGPGTRLTVL.

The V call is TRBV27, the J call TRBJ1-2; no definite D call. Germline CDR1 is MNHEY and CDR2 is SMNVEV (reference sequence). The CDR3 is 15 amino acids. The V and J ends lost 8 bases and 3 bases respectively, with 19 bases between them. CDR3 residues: CASGPGGAAYYGYTF. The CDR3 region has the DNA TGTGCCAGCGGGCCGGGAGGCGCCGCTTACTATGGCTACACCTTC.

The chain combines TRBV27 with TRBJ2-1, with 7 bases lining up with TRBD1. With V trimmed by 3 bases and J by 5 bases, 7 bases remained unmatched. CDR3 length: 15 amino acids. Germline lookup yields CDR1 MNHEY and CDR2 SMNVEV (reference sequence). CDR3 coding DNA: TGTGCCAGCAGTTTTGTAGGACAGGCAAACAATGAGCAGTTCTTC. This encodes CASSFVGQANNEQFF.

DNA for the CDR3: TGTGCCAGTAGTATCCGCGGACTAGCGGGGCAAGAGACCCAGTACTTC. Its translation is CASSIRGLAGQETQYF. This rearrangement joins TRBV19 to TRBJ2-5; 12 nucleotides line up with TRBD2. The J segment lost 2 bases and the V segment lost 3 bases, leaving 4 bases of the junction unmatched. The CDR3 has 16 residues. Germline V CDR1 and CDR2: LNHDA, SQIVND (reference sequence).